Each of the 30 T cell receptor beta chains below was sequenced from the same sample in a study of shared clonotypes between healthy human individuals. Clones were sequenced by immunoSEQ multiplex PCR, and TCRdb holds only the in-frame ones, with some missing. The table records some 2,000,000 clones, under 97% of them present only once. What was sequenced was naive CD4+ T cells sorted from blood. The subset denotes: CD45RA+ positively selected. These receptors were obtained from a man between 18 and 35 years old in good health.

The V gene is TRBV5-1, the J gene TRBJ2-2; 11 bases agree with TRBD2. The germline CDR1 and CDR2 sequences are SGHRS and YFSETQ. With 6 bases clipped from V and 6 bases from J, the junction kept 10 bases outside the gene matches. This CDR3 region has 16 residues. The CDR3 DNA is TGCGCCAGCACTATTGAACTAGCGGGGGCCGCCGGGGAGCTGTTTTTT. It is translated as CASTIELAGAAGELFF.

The chain combines TRBV15 with TRBJ2-3; tentative D call: TRBD1 (5 bases). V was trimmed by 0 bases and J by 2 bases, leaving 12 bases between them. The CDR3 extends over 16 amino acids. From germline, CDR1 is LNHNV and CDR2 YYDKDF (reference sequence). CDR3 nucleotides: TGTGCCACCAGCAGAGATAAAGCAGGGAACACAGATACGCAGTATTTT. Encoded protein: CATSRDKAGNTDTQYF.

V usage is TRBV30 and J usage is TRBJ1-1; possible D gene TRBD1, 5 bases. The CDR3 loop spans 13 amino acids. Trimming left V 8 bases short and J 0 bases short, with 13 bases between. Germline V lookup: CDR1 GTSNPN, CDR2 SVGIG (reference sequence). The CDR3 nucleotides are TGTGCCCAAAAGACAGTTATGAACACTGAAGCTTTCTTT. It yields the protein CAQKTVMNTEAFF. Combining the CDR3 with reference TRBV30 and TRBJ1-1 gives the whole variable domain SQTIHQWPATLVQPVGSPLSLECTVEGTSNPNLYWYRQAAGRGLQLLFYSVGIGQISSEVPQNLSASRPQDRQFILSSKKLLLSDSGFYLCAQKTVMNTEAFFGQGTRLTVV.

The chain couples TRBV9 to TRBJ1-6; maybe TRBD1 (5 bases). Trimming shortened V by 0 bases and J by 11 bases, and 12 bases separated the two germline ends. This CDR3 comprises 14 residues. Germline assignment: CDR1 SGDLS and CDR2 YYNGEE. The CDR3 nucleotides are TGTGCCAGCAGCGTAGGCCCGGGGGAAGCACCCCTCCACTTT. Its translation is CASSVGPGEAPLHF.

The V call is TRBV15, the J call TRBJ2-2; D uncertain. The germline V gene encodes CDR1 LNHNV and CDR2 YYDKDF (reference sequence). The CDR3 is made up of 16 amino acids. Trimming cost V 0 bases and J 4 bases, with 12 bases left between them. DNA of the CDR3: TGTGCCACCAGCAGAGATCAGAGTCAGCTCACCGGGGAGCTGTTTTTT. Translated: CATSRDQSQLTGELFF.

The count of this clone is one. The chain's CDR3 is CTSSCAQSRANVLTF. Here the CDR3 DNA reads TGCACCAGCAGTTGTGCACAAAGTCGGGCCAACGTCCTGACTTTC. V gene TRBV1 combines with J gene TRBJ2-6; TRBD1, the table's D call, lacks a check against the DNA. TRBV1 counts as a pseudogene. CDR3 size: 15 residues.

The chain couples TRBV18 to TRBJ1-2, with no clear D. This CDR3 region has 15 residues. Germline CDR1 KGHSH, CDR2 LQKENI. Between the trimmed V and J ends, which lost 3 bases and 1 base, there was a span of 12 bases. The CDR3 is CASSPGLTHNYGYTF. The DNA for the CDR3 is TGTGCCAGCTCACCCGGATTAACCCATAACTATGGCTACACCTTC.

V is TRBV28 and J is TRBJ1-4, with D perhaps TRBD1 (6 bases). V gave up 1 base and J gave up 0 bases, with 15 bases separating them. The germline V gene has CDR1 MDHEN and CDR2 SYDVKM. This CDR3 region has 18 residues. Here the CDR3 DNA reads TGTGCCAGCAGTTTATTCCCCACAGGGACTGCAACTAATGAAAAACTGTTTTTT. Residues: CASSLFPTGTATNEKLFF.

The genes are TRBV5-1 and TRBJ2-7; tentative D call: TRBD2 (5 bases). Trimming took 4 bases from V and 2 from J, leaving 16 bases between them. Per germline, CDR1 SGHRS and CDR2 YFSETQ. This CDR3 is built from 15 residues. CDR3 DNA: TGCGCCAGCAGCCTGACTAATTTAGGCCCCTACGAGCAGTACTTC. Translation gives CASSLTNLGPYEQYF. The full variable domain, with the rest looked up from reference TRBV5-1 and TRBJ2-7, is KAGVTQTPRYLIKTRGQQVTLSCSPISGHRSVSWYQQTPGQGLQFLFEYFSETQRNKGNFPGRFSGRQFSNSRSEMNVSTLELGDSALYLCASSLTNLGPYEQYFGPGTRLTVT.

V and J are TRBV6-6 and TRBJ2-2; 11 nucleotides match TRBD2. Germline loops: CDR1 MNHNY, CDR2 SVGAGI (reference sequence). With 5 bases clipped from V and 6 bases from J, the junction kept 8 bases outside the gene matches. The CDR3 runs 16 residues. The CDR3 DNA reads TGTGCCAGCAGTCCTTCCCTGACTAGCGGGGCCGGGGAGCTGTTTTTT. It specifies CASSPSLTSGAGELFF.

This chain's CDR3 is CASVVSGAAGELFF. The CDR3 nucleotides are TGTGCCAGCGTGGTTAGCGGGGCAGCCGGGGAGCTGTTTTTT. The V and J genes are TRBV28 and TRBJ2-2, with 8 bases fitting TRBD2. With 8 bases clipped from V and 6 bases from J, the junction kept 8 bases outside the gene matches. Germline V gives CDR1 MDHEN, CDR2 SYDVKM. CDR3 length equals 14 residues.

The chain recombines TRBV7-8 with TRBJ2-7, with D tentatively TRBD1 or TRBD2 (5 bases each). CDR1 is SGHVS, CDR2 FQNEAQ, per germline. V was clipped by 8 bases and J by 6 bases, with 20 bases between them. The CDR3 has 14 residues. The CDR3 protein is CASAARDASVEQYF. In DNA form, the CDR3 reads TGTGCCAGCGCAGCCCGGGACGCCTCGGTCGAGCAGTACTTC.

The chain has TRBV19 and TRBJ1-5; possibly TRBD1 for D (6 bases). Germline CDR1 is LNHDA and CDR2 is SQIVND (reference sequence). The CDR3 totals 13 residues. Trimming stripped 4 bases from V and 5 bases from J, with 9 bases between. The CDR3 bases are TGTGCCAGTAGTAAGACAGGATATCAGCCCCAGCATTTT. It codes for CASSKTGYQPQHF.

The rearrangement links TRBV6-5 to TRBJ1-3; tentatively, D is TRBD1 (5 bases). The V gene lost 5 bases and the J gene lost 0 bases, with 11 bases spanning the gap. The CDR3 length is 15 residues. Looked up from germline, CDR1 is MNHEY and CDR2 is SVGAGI. The CDR3 loop is CASSPTAISGNTIYF. The CDR3 bases are TGTGCCAGCAGTCCGACAGCAATCTCTGGAAACACCATATATTTT.

V usage is TRBV7-2 and J usage is TRBJ2-1, with a possible D match to TRBD1 (7 bases). Germline CDR1 reads SGHTA; CDR2 reads FQGNSA. Trimming removed 5 bases from V and 15 bases from J, with 20 bases in between. The CDR3 sequence is 13 residues long. The CDR3 DNA reads as TGTGCCAGCAGCGGGCGACTAGGGGGCCGCCCGTTCTTC. This codes for CASSGRLGGRPFF.

The rearrangement uses TRBV5-1 and TRBJ2-5, with D uncertain. The CDR3 is made up of 16 amino acids. The germline V gene has CDR1 SGHRS and CDR2 YFSETQ. V lost 0 bases and J lost 0, with 12 bases in between. The CDR3 loop reads CASSLVGTSYQETQYF. The CDR3 DNA follows: TGCGCCAGCAGCTTGGTGGGCACCTCGTACCAAGAGACCCAGTACTTC.

The gene calls are TRBV9 and TRBJ2-6; unclear D gene. Germline V gene sequence: CDR1 SGDLS, CDR2 YYNGEE. The CDR3 has 17 residues. Between the trimmed V and J ends, which lost 0 bases and 0 bases, there was a span of 10 bases. Written as DNA, the CDR3 is TGTGCCAGCAGCGTAGCCCCCCAGAGCTCTGGGGCCAACGTCCTGACTTTC. As protein: CASSVAPQSSGANVLTF.

The rearrangement joins TRBV9 to TRBJ1-4, with TRBD1 identical over 8 bases. This CDR3 has 15 residues. The germline V gene has CDR1 SGDLS and CDR2 YYNGEE. V shed 3 bases and J 3 bases; nucleotides not matched to a gene: 4. This chain's CDR3 is CASSASQGANEKLFF. In nucleotides, the CDR3 is TGTGCCAGCAGCGCCTCACAGGGGGCTAATGAAAAACTGTTTTTT.

With respect to this clone: In the same sample, other DNA sequences code for this CDR3. The V call is TRBV18, the J call TRBJ2-7, with 9 bases lining up with TRBD1. Germline CDR1 KGHSH, CDR2 LQKENI. The CDR3 sequence is 14 residues long. With 6 bases clipped from V and 2 bases from J, the junction kept 5 bases outside the gene matches. The CDR3 is CASSQGQGTYEQYF. The CDR3 bases are TGTGCCAGCTCCCAGGGACAGGGAACCTACGAGCAGTACTTC.

The V and J genes are TRBV19 and TRBJ2-5; 7 bases line up with TRBD1. Germline-derived CDR1 and CDR2 are LNHDA and SQIVND (reference sequence). CDR3 length equals 14 residues. Trimming cost V 5 bases and J 2 bases; bases outside gene matches: 5. The CDR3 DNA reads as TGTGCCAGTAGTCCGGGCAGGGGGCAAGAGACCCAGTACTTC. This translates into CASSPGRGQETQYF.

The chain joins TRBV7-9 to TRBJ1-1; D not resolved. CDR3 length: 13 residues. Germline V CDR1 and CDR2: SEHNR, FQNEAQ (reference sequence). Trimming removed 5 bases from V and 1 base from J, with 8 bases in between. CDR3 DNA: TGTGCCAGCAGCCCACAGCAGAACACTGAAGCTTTCTTT. This sequence encodes CASSPQQNTEAFF.

This clone occurred once. V and J are TRBV27 and TRBJ2-1, with 9 bases aligning to TRBD1. The CDR3 covers 14 residues. V trimming: 5 bases; J trimming: 4 bases; junction bases outside the gene matches: 3. The V gene's germline CDR1 is MNHEY and CDR2 SMNVEV (reference sequence). The CDR3, as DNA: TGTGCCAGCAGTAGGACAGGGGAATACAATGAGCAGTTCTTC. Translation: CASSRTGEYNEQFF.

The chain uses TRBV6-6 and TRBJ2-2; D not resolved. Trimming pared 3 bases from V and 3 bases from J, leaving 8 bases between. The germline CDR1 and CDR2 sequences are MNHNY and SVGAGI (reference sequence). The CDR3 length is 14 residues. The CDR3: CASSYGYDTGELFF. The CDR3, as DNA: TGTGCCAGCAGTTATGGTTACGACACCGGGGAGCTGTTTTTT.

The chain carries TRBV9 and TRBJ1-6, with a possible D match to TRBD1 (6 bases). Germline assignment: CDR1 SGDLS and CDR2 YYNGEE. The length of the CDR3 is 16 residues. V lost 2 bases to trimming and J lost 7 bases, with 16 bases between them. The CDR3 DNA sequence: TGTGCCAGCAGCGTCTTTGAGTCCACAGGGAATTCACCCCTCCACTTT. Its protein is CASSVFESTGNSPLHF.

The V gene is TRBV6-6, the J gene TRBJ1-6, with D possibly TRBD1 on 6 matching bases. CDR1 is MNHNY and CDR2 is SVGAGI in the germline V gene (reference sequence). The CDR3 runs 15 residues. V was shortened by 0 bases and J by 8 bases, with 11 bases between the two germline ends. CDR3 protein: CASSYSGTPYSPLHF. CDR3 DNA: TGTGCCAGCAGTTACTCCGGGACACCGTATTCACCCCTCCACTTT.

The rearrangement uses TRBV5-1 and TRBJ2-7; unclear D gene. From germline, CDR1 is SGHRS and CDR2 YFSETQ. Trimming removed 2 bases at V and 0 bases at J, with 9 bases between. The length of the CDR3 is 14 residues. For the CDR3, the DNA is TGCGCCAGCAGCTTTTTGCCAAACTCCTACGAGCAGTACTTC. It yields the protein CASSFLPNSYEQYF.

The CDR3 loop reads CASSFFGEQETQYF. CDR3 nucleotides: TGTGCCAGCAGCTTCTTTGGTGAGCAAGAGACCCAGTACTTC. V is TRBV5-6 and J is TRBJ2-5; D is ambiguous. The germline V gene encodes CDR1 SGHDT and CDR2 YYEEEE. CDR3 length equals 14 residues. The V gene lost 2 bases and the J gene lost 2 bases, with 10 bases spanning the gap.

This clone has a single count. The chain has TRBV5-4 and TRBJ2-2, with D unresolved. CDR1 SGHNT and CDR2 YYREEE come from the germline V gene (reference sequence). The CDR3 spans 18 residues. V lost 1 base to trimming and J lost 6 bases, with 22 bases between them. The CDR3 region has the DNA TGTGCCAGCAGCTTGCATCTTGGTTCGACGGTGAGCCCCGGGGAGCTGTTTTTT. Its translation is CASSLHLGSTVSPGELFF.

In the case of this clone: Distinct nucleotide sequences in the sample also encode this CDR3. The chain uses TRBV5-1 and TRBJ2-2; 9 nucleotides align to TRBD1. V was pared by 2 bases and J by 2 bases, with 1 base of the junction left unmatched. This CDR3 spans 15 amino acids. CDR1 is SGHRS, CDR2 YFSETQ, per germline. CDR3 in DNA: TGCGCCAGCAGCTTACAGGGGGCAAACACCGGGGAGCTGTTTTTT. It encodes CASSLQGANTGELFF.

The chain uses TRBV18 and TRBJ2-7, with D possibly TRBD1 on 6 matching bases. The CDR3 is 13 amino acids. Germline-derived CDR1 and CDR2 are KGHSH and LQKENI. V shed 4 bases and J shed 6 bases, with 13 bases lying between them. CDR3 bases: TGTGCCAGCTCACTGGGACGAGGGGGCGAGCAGTACTTC. Its protein product is CASSLGRGGEQYF.